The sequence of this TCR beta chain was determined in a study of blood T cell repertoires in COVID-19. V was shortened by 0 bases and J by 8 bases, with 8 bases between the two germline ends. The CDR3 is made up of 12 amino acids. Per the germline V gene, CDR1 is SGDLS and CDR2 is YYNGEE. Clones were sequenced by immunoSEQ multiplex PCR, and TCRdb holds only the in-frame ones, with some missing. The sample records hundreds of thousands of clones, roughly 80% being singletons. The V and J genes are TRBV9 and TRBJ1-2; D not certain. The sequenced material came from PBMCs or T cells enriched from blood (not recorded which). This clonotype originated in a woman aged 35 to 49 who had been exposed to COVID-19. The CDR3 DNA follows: TGTGCCAGCAGCGTAGTGGCTTGGGGCTACACCTTC. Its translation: CASSVVAWGYTF.